The T cell receptor (beta chain) under discussion was sequenced for a study of shared clonotypes between healthy human individuals (dated by TCRdb to the early 2020s). Concerning the study at large: The cohort comprised a couple of women and a few men aged 18 to 49 years. Per donor, three plates each were used for CD4 naive and CD4 memory, two for CD8 naive, and one for CD8 memory. Blood TCR repertoires of about 5 healthy adults were deeply sequenced to estimate repertoire size and the extent of clonotype sharing between individuals. Different laboratories and diverse techniques were used to prepare libraries and sequence TCR repertoires, to increase sequencing depth and limit assay-specific biases. Leukapheresis yielded between about 0.94 and 10 billion PBMCs per donor.

Here is what the overall study found, with its caveats: Naive subsets generally had larger estimated clonotype richness than memory subsets did. Pairwise subsampling led to the expectation that sequencing depth would affect the degree of clonotype sharing among donors. Even with the large sequencing depth, rarefaction of the sorted-subset datasets indicated that sequencing was incomplete. Only blood was sampled, and tissue TCR repertoires likely differ from those in blood. Sharing across several donors was observed for roughly 5.4% of naive CD4, less than 4% of naive CD8, around 2.5% of memory CD4, and roughly 0.43% of memory CD8 clonotypes. Because the study included only a small number of donors, the genetic and exposure-history diversity represented was limited. Compared with non-shared clonotypes, the clonotypes found in all four sorted-subset donors had higher generation probabilities.

With respect to this clone: Its specific antigen is unknown. Base-call qualities are not available, and no considerably larger clone is one nucleotide away.

CD8 naive samples consisted of CD45RO-negative cells that were positively selected for CCR7, yielding a CD45RA+CCR7+ population without TemRA cells. Healthy HIV-negative adults with no recently reported acute infections or vaccinations were included as donors. Every donor was a Caucasian adult living in Nashville, Tennessee, USA. Blood was collected by leukapheresis, and PBMCs were isolated by Ficoll-Histopaque density gradient centrifugation and then cryopreserved in liquid nitrogen vapor phase. Analytical flow cytometry was used to check the purity and quantity of each magnetically sorted T cell population. Each sorted fraction had its genomic DNA isolated and then quantified by UV absorbance on a Nanodrop 2000c. The V and J ends are trimmed by 0 bases and 7 bases, leaving 18 bases between them. CDR1 and CDR2 are read off the germline V gene (reference sequence) as SEHNR and FQNEAQ. Counted from cysteine to phenylalanine, this CDR3 has 17 amino acids. Left in the record is the CDR3 DNA by itself, 51 bases read in frame from the first base.

TCR CDR3 regions were amplified from genomic DNA by multiplex PCR using the deep immunoSEQ assay. Extracted genomic DNA from each cell subset was distributed evenly across all wells of several immunoSEQ 96-well plates, and each plate was treated as a replicate. For sorted subsets, approximately 200 ng of genomic DNA, equivalent to about 30,000 T cell genomes, went into each replicate PCR. The purified libraries were quantified using a Qubit 3.0 fluorometer, sized with a Bioanalyzer 2100, and then quantified again using the KAPA Library Quantification kit. Each immunoSEQ 96-well plate was sequenced on its own single-read 150-cycle Illumina NextSeq 550 flow cell. As for the original processing: The immunoSEQ output contained only junctional sequences without quality scores, so filtering could not match that applied to full-length reads. To assign V/J genes and CDR3, sequences were annotated using PyIR, a Python wrapper for IgBLAST v1.9, with IMGT germline references. Any read was removed if the V/J assignment was weak (E-value above 1e-6), the CDR3 was missing, or the read contained stop codons, out-of-frame junctions, or ambiguous translated residues. V3J clonotypes were defined as sequences sharing an identical inferred V gene, J gene, and CDR3 amino acid sequence. The percentage overlap between two repertoires was calculated by dividing the number of shared unique clonotypes by the size of the smaller repertoire. RTK rarefaction, the Chao1 estimator, and Recon v2.1 estimates of unobserved clonotypes were used to assess repertoire richness. For all TCRbeta clonotypes obtained by the gDNA method from several donors, generation probabilities were computed with OLGA. Imported from immuneACCESS, the table was reduced by TCRdb to in-frame sequences with V and J called. These copies leave out some clones; in studies compared against another copy, an unresolved V gene accounts for under half, and the cause of the remainder is not known. That table is the source of V, J and clone size, and D and trimming were worked out from the DNA. The sample contains roughly 2 million clones, about 95% of them found a single time. Together, the top ten hold 1% to 1.3% of the sample.

The TCR was taken from a man between 18 and 29 years old in good health. Sequencing was done on a sample of naive CD8+ T cells sorted from blood. What the cell subset or site label conveys for this sample: CD45RA+CCR7+. The V gene is TRBV7-9 and the J gene is TRBJ2-2; the D region may be TRBD1 or TRBD2, each matching 5 bases equally. The bases read TGTGCCAGCAGCTTAGCGGGGGAATTGACGGATTTCGGGGAGCTGTTTTTT. It translates to CASSLAGELTDFGELFF.